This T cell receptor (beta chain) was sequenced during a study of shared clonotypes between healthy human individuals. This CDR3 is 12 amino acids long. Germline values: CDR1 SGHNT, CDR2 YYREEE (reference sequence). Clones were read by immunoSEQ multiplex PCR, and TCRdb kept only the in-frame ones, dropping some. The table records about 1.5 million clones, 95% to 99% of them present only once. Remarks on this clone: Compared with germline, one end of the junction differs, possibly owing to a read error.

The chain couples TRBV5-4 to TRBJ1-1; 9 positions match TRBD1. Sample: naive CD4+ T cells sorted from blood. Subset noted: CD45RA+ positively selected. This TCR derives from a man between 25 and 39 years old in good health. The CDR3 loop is CASSLVDRDRDF. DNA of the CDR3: TGTGCCAGCAGCTTGGTCGACCGGGACAGGGACTTT.